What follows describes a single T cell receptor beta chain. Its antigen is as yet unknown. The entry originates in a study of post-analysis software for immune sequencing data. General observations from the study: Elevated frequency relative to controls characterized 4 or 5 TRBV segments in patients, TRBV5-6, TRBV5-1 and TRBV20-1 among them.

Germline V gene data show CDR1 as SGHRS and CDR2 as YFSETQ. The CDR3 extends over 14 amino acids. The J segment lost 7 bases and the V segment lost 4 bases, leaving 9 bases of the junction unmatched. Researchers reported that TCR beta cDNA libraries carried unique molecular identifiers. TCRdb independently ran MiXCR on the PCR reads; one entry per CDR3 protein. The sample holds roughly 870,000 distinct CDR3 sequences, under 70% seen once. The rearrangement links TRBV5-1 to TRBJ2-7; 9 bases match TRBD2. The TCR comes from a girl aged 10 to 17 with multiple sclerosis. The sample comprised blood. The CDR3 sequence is CASSRGGAPGEQYF. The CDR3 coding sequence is TGCGCCAGCAGCCGCGGGGGGGCCCCTGGGGAGCAGTACTTC.